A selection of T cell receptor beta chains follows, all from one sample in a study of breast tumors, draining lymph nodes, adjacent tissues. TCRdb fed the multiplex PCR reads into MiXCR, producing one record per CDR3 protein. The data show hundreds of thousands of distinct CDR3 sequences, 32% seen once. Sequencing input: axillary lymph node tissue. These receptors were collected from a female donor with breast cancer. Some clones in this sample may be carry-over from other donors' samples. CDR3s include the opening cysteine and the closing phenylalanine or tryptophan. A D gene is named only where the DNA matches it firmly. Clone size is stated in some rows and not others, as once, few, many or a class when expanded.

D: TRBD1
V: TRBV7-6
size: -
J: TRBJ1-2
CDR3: CASSPLEGQGVEGYTF
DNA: TGTGCCAGCAGTCCCCTTGAGGGACAGGGGGTTGAAGGCTACACCTTC

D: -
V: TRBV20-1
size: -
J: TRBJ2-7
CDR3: CSAGEHSGAYEQYF
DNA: TGCAGTGCCGGAGAACATTCAGGTGCCTACGAGCAGTACTTC

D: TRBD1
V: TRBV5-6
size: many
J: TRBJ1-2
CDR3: CASSLAEGQGGYTF
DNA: TGTGCCAGCAGCTTGGCCGAGGGACAGGGGGGCTACACCTTC

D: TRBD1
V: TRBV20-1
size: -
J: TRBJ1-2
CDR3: CSARDSYGYTF
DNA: TGCAGTGCGCGGGACAGTTACGGCTACACCTTC

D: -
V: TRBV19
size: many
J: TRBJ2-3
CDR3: CASSGLFSTDTQYF
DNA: TGTGCCAGTAGTGGTCTGTTCAGCACAGATACGCAGTATTTT

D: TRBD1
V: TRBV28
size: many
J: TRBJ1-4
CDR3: CASSSGRDRGHQKLFF
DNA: TGTGCCAGCAGTTCAGGCCGGGACAGGGGGCATCAGAAACTGTTTTTT

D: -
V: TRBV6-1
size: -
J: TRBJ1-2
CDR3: CASSEVRENGYTF
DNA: TGTGCCAGCAGTGAAGTCAGAGAAAATGGCTACACCTTC

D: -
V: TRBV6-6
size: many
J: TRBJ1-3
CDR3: CASSYGAPPTSTIYF
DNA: TGTGCCAGCAGTTACGGGGCACCCCCGACGAGCACCATATATTTT

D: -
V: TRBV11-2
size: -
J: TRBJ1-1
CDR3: CASSPSRGPEAFF
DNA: TGTGCCAGCAGCCCTAGTCGGGGTCCGGAAGCTTTCTTT

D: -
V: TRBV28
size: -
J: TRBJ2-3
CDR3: CASSFVRASEVDTQYF
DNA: TGTGCCAGCAGTTTCGTACGGGCTAGCGAAGTAGATACGCAGTATTTT

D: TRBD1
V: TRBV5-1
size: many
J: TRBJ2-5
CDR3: CASSPAQGAGETQYF
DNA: TGCGCCAGCAGCCCCGCACAGGGGGCTGGGGAGACCCAGTACTTC

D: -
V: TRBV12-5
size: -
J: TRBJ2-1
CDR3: CASGLVLGSYAYNEQFF
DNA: TGTGCTAGTGGTTTGGTACTGGGTAGTTACGCCTACAATGAGCAGTTCTTC

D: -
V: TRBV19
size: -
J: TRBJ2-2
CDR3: CASRPGELFF
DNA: TGTGCCAGTCGACCCGGGGAGCTGTTTTTT

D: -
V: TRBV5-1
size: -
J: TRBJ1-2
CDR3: CASSFRGDPGYTF
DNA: TGCGCCAGCAGCTTCAGGGGAGACCCCGGATACACCTTC

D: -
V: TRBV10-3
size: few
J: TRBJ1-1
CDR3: CAAGDKSNTEAFF
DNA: TGTGCCGCCGGCGACAAATCGAACACTGAAGCTTTCTTT

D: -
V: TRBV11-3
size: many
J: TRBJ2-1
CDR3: CASSAGIFSYNEQFF
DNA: TGTGCCAGCAGTGCGGGTATCTTTTCCTACAATGAGCAGTTCTTC

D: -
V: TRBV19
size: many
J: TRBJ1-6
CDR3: CASSIGGNNSPLHF
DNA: TGTGCCAGTAGTATTGGCGGAAATAATTCACCCCTCCACTTT

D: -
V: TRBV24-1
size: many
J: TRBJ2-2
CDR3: CATSEFGELFF
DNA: TGTGCCACCAGTGAATTCGGGGAGCTGTTTTTT

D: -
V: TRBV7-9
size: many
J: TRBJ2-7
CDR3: CASSLAKNEQYF
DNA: TGTGCCAGCAGCTTAGCGAAGAACGAGCAGTACTTC

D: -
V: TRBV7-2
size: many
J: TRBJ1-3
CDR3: CASSFGETGNTIYF
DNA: TGTGCCAGCAGCTTCGGGGAAACGGGAAACACCATATATTTT